One sample yielded the 10 T cell receptor beta chains listed below, sequenced in a study of identical twins. From the 5' RACE reads, TCRdb called clonotypes with MiXCR, one entry per CDR3 protein. The sample lists roughly 630,000 distinct CDR3 sequences, about 7.6% occurring once. This sample was also put to use in a study of yellow fever vaccine responses in identical twins.

Sequencing used PBMCs. The receptors stem from a woman younger than 30 in good health.

This chain links TRBV7-9 with TRBJ2-7; no clear D gene. Trimming removed 1 base from V and 3 bases from J, with 10 bases in between. The CDR3 consists of 14 residues. The germline V gene has CDR1 SEHNR and CDR2 FQNEAQ (reference sequence). The CDR3 DNA reads TGTGCCAGCAGCTTAGTCTCCACTCTCTACGAGCAGTACTTC. Translating it yields CASSLVSTLYEQYF.

With respect to this clonotype: Because it lacks the conserved phenylalanine or tryptophan at the end, this CDR3 is likely a read error. J is TRBJ2-4 and V is TRBV12-3 or TRBV12-4; possibly TRBD2 for D (5 bases). The CDR3 contains 14 residues. Trimming cost V 3 bases and J 1 base, with 7 bases left between them. CDR3 nucleotide sequence: TGTGCCAGCAGTTTGGGGAGTGCCAAAAACATTCAGTACCTC. This gives the protein CASSLGSAKNIQYL.

This sequence joins TRBV24-1 and TRBJ2-2; D might be TRBD2 (5 bases). CDR3 length: 15 residues. Trimming shortened V by 7 bases and J by 1 base, and 12 bases separated the two germline ends. The germline CDR1 and CDR2 sequences are KGHDR and SFDVKD. CDR3 protein: CATSPPSGNTGELFF. Written as DNA, the CDR3 is TGTGCCACCAGCCCTCCGAGCGGGAACACCGGGGAGCTGTTTTTT.

V gene TRBV20-1 combines with J gene TRBJ2-7; D unresolved. The CDR3 has 14 residues. Germline assignment: CDR1 DFQATT and CDR2 SNEGSKA (reference sequence). V gave up 6 bases and J gave up 5 bases, with 20 bases separating them. Here the CDR3 DNA reads TGCAGTGCCCAATCCGGTCTCTCGACCCACGAGCAGTACGTC. The encoded protein is CSAQSGLSTHEQYV.

This clonotype was seen ten or more times. The chain uses TRBV5-1 and TRBJ1-2; D uncertain. The germline V gene encodes CDR1 SGHRS and CDR2 YFSETQ. The V end lost 0 bases, the J end lost 2 bases, and 8 bases lay between the germline ends. CDR3 length: 14 residues. The CDR3 protein is CASSLGHENYGYTF. Written as DNA, the CDR3 is TGCGCCAGCAGCTTGGGACACGAAAACTATGGCTACACCTTC. Full variable domain (outside the CDR3, taken from reference TRBV5-1 and TRBJ1-2): KAGVTQTPRYLIKTRGQQVTLSCSPISGHRSVSWYQQTPGQGLQFLFEYFSETQRNKGNFPGRFSGRQFSNSRSEMNVSTLELGDSALYLCASSLGHENYGYTFGSGTRLTVV.

The chain carries TRBV7-8 and TRBJ2-7; 10 bases fit TRBD2. J was trimmed by 6 bases and V by 5 bases; bases with no gene match: 10. CDR3 size: 15 residues. The germline CDR1 and CDR2 sequences are SGHVS and FQNEAQ. In DNA form, the CDR3 reads TGTGCCAGCAGCAAAAGCGGGGGGGCCTCCCCCGAGCAGTACGTC. Its protein is CASSKSGGASPEQYV.

This clonotype has more than one count but fewer than ten. The chain has TRBV2 and TRBJ2-2; no clear D gene. CDR3 length: 14 amino acids. Germline CDR1 reads SNHLY; CDR2 reads FYNNEI. Trimming shortened V by 2 bases and J by 6 bases, and 10 bases separated the two germline ends. The CDR3 coding sequence is TGTGCCAGCAGTGAAAGTAACGGTGCCGGGGAGCTGTTTTTT. This gives the protein CASSESNGAGELFF.

This chain uses TRBV24-1 with TRBJ2-7; 10 bases agree with TRBD1. The CDR3 extends over 17 amino acids. Germline lookup yields CDR1 KGHDR and CDR2 SFDVKD. The CDR3, as DNA: TGTGTCACCAGTGATTTGAAAGGGACAGGGGATGGCTACGAGCAGTACGTC. This encodes CVTSDLKGTGDGYEQYV.

This clonotype has only a few counts. The chain combines TRBV3-1 with TRBJ2-1; 7 bases are a match to TRBD2. Germline values: CDR1 LGHDT, CDR2 YNNKEL (reference sequence). The CDR3 runs 18 residues. V was clipped by 0 bases and J by 8 bases; unmatched bases: 16. CDR3 residues: CASSQDFLGRAPGDEQFF. The DNA for the CDR3 is TGTGCCAGCAGCCAAGATTTTCTGGGGAGGGCACCCGGGGATGAGCAGTTCTTC.

This clonotype was counted a few times. This chain uses TRBV20-1 with TRBJ2-1; D possibly uses TRBD1 or TRBD2 (5 bases each). Germline CDR1 and CDR2: DFQATT and SNEGSKA (reference sequence). This CDR3 spans 15 amino acids. V was trimmed by 5 bases and J by 6 bases, leaving 20 bases between them. The chain's CDR3 is CSASPGWGLVNEQFF. The CDR3 DNA reads as TGCAGTGCTTCACCGGGATGGGGCCTCGTCAATGAGCAGTTCTTC.